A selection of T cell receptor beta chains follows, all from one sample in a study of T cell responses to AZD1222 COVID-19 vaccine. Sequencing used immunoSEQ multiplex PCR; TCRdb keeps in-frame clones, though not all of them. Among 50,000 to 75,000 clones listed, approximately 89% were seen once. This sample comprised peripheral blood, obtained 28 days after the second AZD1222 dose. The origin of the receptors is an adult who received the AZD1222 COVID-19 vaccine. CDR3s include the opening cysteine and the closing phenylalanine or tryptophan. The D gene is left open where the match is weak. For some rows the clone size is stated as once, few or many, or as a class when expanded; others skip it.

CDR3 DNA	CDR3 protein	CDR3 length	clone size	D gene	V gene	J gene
TGTGCCAGCAGCCGTAGAAGAGAAGGCAATGAGCAGTTCTTC	CASSRRREGNEQFF	14	once	NA	TRBV6-5	TRBJ2-1
TGTGCCAGCAGCAAATGCCCTCATCCGGGACTAGATCATGAGGAGTACTTC	CASSKCPHPGLDHEEYF	17	NA	NA	TRBV21-1	TRBJ2-7
TGTGCCAGCAGCGTAGTAGACCTAACCACTCCTGGTCGGTACTATGGCTACACCTTC	CASSVVDLTTPGRYYGYTF	19	NA	NA	TRBV9	TRBJ1-2
TGCGCCAGCAGCTTGGGAGACCTAGATAATCAGCCCCAGCATTTT	CASSLGDLDNQPQHF	15	NA	NA	TRBV5-1	TRBJ1-5
TGCGCCAGCAGTGTCGGATTAAGCTCCTACGAGCAGTACTTC	CASSVGLSSYEQYF	14	NA	NA	TRBV10-1	TRBJ2-7
TGTGCCAGCAGCCAAGAGGGTCGAGGAACTAATGAAAAACTGTTTTTT	CASSQEGRGTNEKLFF	16	NA	NA	TRBV3-1/TRBV3-2	TRBJ1-4
TGTGCCAGCAGCCCCCGCGGCAACACCATATATTTT	CASSPRGNTIYF	12	NA	NA	TRBV9	TRBJ1-3
TGTGCCATCAGTGAGCTCGGGGGGCTAGCGGGTCAAAACGAGCAGTACTTC	CAISELGGLAGQNEQYF	17	NA	TRBD2	TRBV10-3	TRBJ2-7
TGTGCCAGCAGCCGAGAGGATAATTCACCCCTCCACTTT	CASSREDNSPLHF	13	NA	NA	TRBV4-2	TRBJ1-6
TGTGCCTGGTGGGGACAGGGGGCCTACGAGCAGTACTTC	CAWWGQGAYEQYF	13	NA	TRBD1	TRBV30	TRBJ2-7
TGCAGCTGCACTAGCGGGGGGGATTACAATGAGCAGTTCTTC	CSCTSGGDYNEQFF	14	NA	TRBD2	TRBV29-1	TRBJ2-1
TGCAGTGCCAAAGACAGGGATGGCTACACCTTC	CSAKDRDGYTF	11	once	TRBD1	TRBV20-1	TRBJ1-2
TGTGCCAGCAGTTTAGGTCAGGCCCTCTCCTACGAGCAGTACTTC	CASSLGQALSYEQYF	15	NA	NA	TRBV28	TRBJ2-7
TGTGCCAGCAGACCTCCGAACAGTGGGGTCTATGGCTACACCTTC	CASRPPNSGVYGYTF	15	NA	NA	TRBV7-3	TRBJ1-2
TGTGCCAGCAGTAGGTCAGGGTTCACAGATACGCAGTATTTT	CASSRSGFTDTQYF	14	NA	NA	TRBV6-4	TRBJ2-3
TGTGCCAGCAGCCCCGGGCAGGGGGCCGAAAAACTGTTTTTT	CASSPGQGAEKLFF	14	NA	TRBD1	TRBV6-6	TRBJ1-4
TGTGCCAGCAGTTTGACAGGGGGGAACACCGGGGAGCTGTTTTTT	CASSLTGGNTGELFF	15	few	TRBD1	TRBV6-5	TRBJ2-2
TGTGCCAGCTCACCAGCCCTAGGAGAGACCCAGTACTTC	CASSPALGETQYF	13	once	NA	TRBV18	TRBJ2-5
TGTGCCAGCAGTTCTGGACAGGGGGTTGATGATGAAAAACTGTTTTTT	CASSSGQGVDDEKLFF	16	NA	TRBD1	TRBV27	TRBJ1-4
TGTGCCAGCAGTTCCGCGGGACAGGGGATTTACGAGCAGTACTTC	CASSSAGQGIYEQYF	15	NA	TRBD1	TRBV28	TRBJ2-7
TGTGCCACCTTAGATAGCGGGAGGGCCTGGTGGGAGCAGTTCTTC	CATLDSGRAWWEQFF	15	NA	TRBD2	TRBV7-2	TRBJ2-1
TGTGCCAGCAGTGCCCCCTTAGCGGGGGGCCAGAAAGAGACCCAGTACTTC	CASSAPLAGGQKETQYF	17	NA	TRBD2	TRBV2	TRBJ2-5
TGTGCCAGCCTAATGAGCTCTGGAAACACCATATATTTT	CASLMSSGNTIYF	13	NA	NA	TRBV28	TRBJ1-3
TGTGCCAGCAGTCCTCCCGGGTTCGGTCAGCCCCAGCATTTT	CASSPPGFGQPQHF	14	NA	NA	TRBV28	TRBJ1-5
TGTGCCAGCAGCTCAACAGGGGGAAATCAGCCCCAGCATTTT	CASSSTGGNQPQHF	14	NA	TRBD1	TRBV7-8	TRBJ1-5
TGTGCCAGCACCGGACAGGGTTATTCACCCCTCCACTTT	CASTGQGYSPLHF	13	once	TRBD1	TRBV27	TRBJ1-6
TGTGCCAGCAGCCCTGGAGCCATGAACACTGAAGCTTTCTTT	CASSPGAMNTEAFF	14	NA	NA	TRBV28	TRBJ1-1
TGCGCCAGCAGTGAGTCGGTCGGGGCCGCAGGGGCGTACTCTGGAAACACCATATATTTT	CASSESVGAAGAYSGNTIYF	20	NA	NA	TRBV10-2	TRBJ1-3
TGTGCCAGCAGTCGCCGACTGGCTTCCTACGAGCAGTACTTC	CASSRRLASYEQYF	14	few	NA	TRBV3-1/TRBV3-2	TRBJ2-7
TGTGCCTGCCCTACTAGCTCTGGGGCCAACGTCCTGACTTTC	CACPTSSGANVLTF	14	NA	NA	TRBV30	TRBJ2-6